Listed below are T cell receptor beta chains from one sample, sequenced in a study of shared clonotypes between healthy human individuals. Here immunoSEQ multiplex PCR was the method, and the copy in TCRdb shows in-frame clones only, minus some. Here the sample spans about 1.1 million clones, around 77% being singletons. The specimen was memory CD4+ T cells from PBMCs. Every receptor here comes from a man aged 18-30 years in good health. Some clones in this sample may be carry-over from other donors' samples. Each CDR3 is given with its conserved first and last residue. A D gene is named only where the DNA matches it firmly. Expanded clones are given a class, and other clones once, few, many or no size at all.

clone size,D gene,V gene,J gene,CDR3 DNA,CDR3 protein
.,.,TRBV5-6,TRBJ1-2,TGTGCCAGCAGCTCCTACACCTTTAACTATGGCTACACCTTC,CASSSYTFNYGYTF
once,.,TRBV29-1,TRBJ1-1,TGCAGCGTTGAGGGGGGAGGGGTGAACACTGAAGCTTTCTTT,CSVEGGGVNTEAFF
once,.,TRBV6-6,TRBJ1-2,TGTGCCAGCAGTTACGGGGGACACTATGGCTACACCTTC,CASSYGGHYGYTF
.,.,TRBV6-1,TRBJ1-2,TGTGCCAGCAGTCTCCTAGGGACCGCCTATGGCTACACCTTC,CASSLLGTAYGYTF
.,.,TRBV29-1,TRBJ1-2,TGCAGCGTTTTTCAGAACTATGGCTACACCTTC,CSVFQNYGYTF
.,.,TRBV2,TRBJ1-1,TGTGCCAGCAGTGAGTGGGAGAACACTGAAGCTTTCTTT,CASSEWENTEAFF
.,.,TRBV7-2,TRBJ1-2,TGTGCCAGCAGCCCCGGCTGGGGCGCAGGGCTAATTACCTTC,CASSPGWGAGLITF
.,.,TRBV11-2,TRBJ1-4,TGTGCCAGCAGCGGCGAAGGCCTTCGGAAACTGTTTTTT,CASSGEGLRKLFF
.,TRBD2,TRBV5-1,TRBJ2-7,TGCGCCAGCAGCTTGGGCGGGACTAGCGGGTACGAGCAGTACTTC,CASSLGGTSGYEQYF
few,TRBD1,TRBV10-3,TRBJ1-2,TGTGCCATCAGTGAACCGACAGGGTTAAACTATGGCTACACCTTC,CAISEPTGLNYGYTF
.,TRBD1,TRBV7-2,TRBJ1-5,TGTGCCAGCAGCTTAGCCTCGAACAGGGGTCAGCCCCAGCATTTT,CASSLASNRGQPQHF
.,TRBD1,TRBV25-1,TRBJ2-5,TGTGCCAGCAGTGCCCTGGACAGGGAACGAGAGACCCAGTACTTC,CASSALDRERETQYF
.,.,TRBV2,TRBJ1-1,TGTGCCAGCAGTGTAGAGGGTTACACTGAAGCTTTCTTT,CASSVEGYTEAFF
.,.,TRBV4-1,TRBJ2-1,TGCGCCAGCAGCCAACAGTTCGCTGGCAATGAGCAGTTCTTC,CASSQQFAGNEQFF
.,TRBD1,TRBV7-6,TRBJ2-1,TGTGCCAGCAGCCGAGGACAGGGTAGCCTCAATGAGCAGTTCTTC,CASSRGQGSLNEQFF
.,.,TRBV2,TRBJ1-2,TGTGCCAGCAGTGGAGTTCGGGTCCAAACCTTC,CASSGVRVQTF
.,.,TRBV29-1,TRBJ2-7,TGCAGCGTTGGGCCCAAACAAAGCGCTACGCATTTCGAGCAGTACTTC,CSVGPKQSATHFEQYF
.,TRBD2,TRBV9,TRBJ2-1,TGTGCCAGCAGCCCCCAGACTAGCGGGATAGCCAATGAGCAGTTCTTC,CASSPQTSGIANEQFF
.,TRBD2,TRBV7-3,TRBJ2-5,TGTGCCAGCAGCCCTGGGGGGGATGGAGAGACCCAGTACTTC,CASSPGGDGETQYF
.,TRBD1,TRBV18,TRBJ1-5,TGTGCCAGCTCAAAAGGGACAGGGGGCGATCAGCCCCAGCATTTT,CASSKGTGGDQPQHF
.,.,TRBV10-3,TRBJ2-3,TGTGCCATCAGTGACCCGGATGATACGCAGTATTTT,CAISDPDDTQYF
.,TRBD1,TRBV27,TRBJ1-5,TGTGCCAGCAGCTTAATCAGGGGGAATCAGCCCCAGCATTTT,CASSLIRGNQPQHF
.,TRBD1,TRBV10-2,TRBJ2-7,TGCGCCAGCAGTAGAAACAGGGGGCCAGAGAGCGAGCAGTACTTC,CASSRNRGPESEQYF